This TCR beta chain was identified during a study of response to subunit inactivated influenza vaccine. Trimming removed 0 bases from V and 5 bases from J, with 8 bases in between. This CDR3 contains 13 residues. From germline, CDR1 is SGDLS and CDR2 YYNGEE. Study results and caveats: The authors suggested that every seasonal influenza vaccination recruits few new T cells.

TCRdb reprocessed the RT-PCR reads with MiXCR, giving one entry per CDR3 protein. The profile shows approximately 530,000 distinct CDR3 sequences, about 7.2% of them singletons. This clonotype has ten or more counts. Its matching antigen is unknown. The chain carries TRBV9 and TRBJ2-5; the D is unclear. This TCR was recovered from a man between 50 and 69 years old who received an inactivated influenza vaccine. Sequenced here: PBMCs from blood, sampled around 25 months after vaccination. CDR3 nucleotide sequence: TGTGCCAGCAGCGTAGCCCAGCAGGAGACCCAGTACTTC. Translated, it gives CASSVAQQETQYF.